Shown below are 6 T cell receptor beta chains from a single sample sequenced in a study of CD8+ T cells in alopecia areata (dated 2018 in TCRdb). The time point tag for this specimen amounts to: around 29 days on oral tofacitinib. According to the study, the label for this sample's treatment or condition signals: oral pan-JAK inhibitor, 5-10 mg twice daily. Preparation of the library involved the immunoSEQ multiplex PCR assay. RNA was extracted from all samples and reverse transcribed into cDNA as template for TCR sequencing. Here the immuneACCESS table is served through TCRdb, limited to in-frame sequences with V and J called. Missing clones are a known gap in these copies; in checked studies unresolved V genes cover under half, and the rest lacks a known reason. The sample data list under 250,000 clones, and about 50% of these were observed just once. The ten top clones hold about 1.4% of the sample.

This material consisted of CD4+ T cells sorted from blood, taken at week 4, from a patient treated with tofacitinib. These receptor sequences come from a human donor with alopecia areata.

The CDR3 spells CASSPKIGGQPQHF. The CDR3 nucleotides read TGTGCCAGCAGCCCCAAAATCGGAGGTCAGCCCCAGCATTTT. The rearrangement joins TRBV14 to TRBJ1-5, with D hard to call. Germline V gives CDR1 SGHDN, CDR2 FVKESK. Trimming shortened V by 4 bases and J by 6 bases, and 13 bases separated the two germline ends. This CDR3 is 14 amino acids long.

This clone was counted only a few times. The chain couples TRBV7-8 to TRBJ2-1; 9 bases fit TRBD2. Per germline, CDR1 SGHVS and CDR2 FQNEAQ. The V segment lost 5 bases and the J segment 4 bases; nucleotides outside the gene matches: 9. The CDR3 is 16 residues long. Written as DNA, the CDR3 is TGTGCCAGCAGCCCCCGGCCTAGCGGGGCTTACAATGAGCAGTTCTTC. Encoded protein: CASSPRPSGAYNEQFF.

This chain connects TRBV15 to TRBJ1-5; TRBD1 matches 9 bases. The germline gives CDR1 LNHNV, CDR2 YYDKDF (reference sequence). V trimming: 5 bases; J trimming: 4 bases; junction bases outside the gene matches: 12. The CDR3 contains 17 residues. CDR3 in DNA: TGTGCCACCAGCGCCCCGGGACAGGGTATTCGTAATCAGCCCCAGCATTTT. Its translation is CATSAPGQGIRNQPQHF.

This clone was counted a few times. The chain is built from TRBV10-3 and TRBJ2-7; D is perhaps TRBD1 or TRBD2 (6 bases each). The CDR3 has 15 amino acids. Germline V gene data show CDR1 as ENHRY and CDR2 as SYGVKD. The V end was cut by 10 bases, the J end by 5 bases, with 24 bases between. CDR3 sequence: CATSGVQSGFDEQYF. In DNA, the CDR3 is TGTGCCACTTCAGGGGTCCAGAGCGGGTTTGACGAGCAGTACTTC.

The DNA for the CDR3 is TGCAGTGCTAGAGTTAGGGAGACCCAGTACTTC. Encoded protein: CSARVRETQYF. This chain links TRBV20-1 with TRBJ2-5; D not resolved. The CDR3 contains 11 residues. V lost 1 base and J lost 5, with 5 bases in between. Germline CDR1 reads DFQATT; CDR2 reads SNEGSKA (reference sequence).

The V gene is TRBV14, the J gene TRBJ1-2; TRBD1 might be the D (6 bases). The CDR3 is 13 residues long. Per germline, CDR1 SGHDN and CDR2 FVKESK. V lost 6 bases and J 1 base, leaving 9 bases between the germline ends. In DNA form, the CDR3 reads TGTGCCAGCAGTGCAGGGGTTAACTATGGCTACACCTTC. Encoded protein: CASSAGVNYGYTF.